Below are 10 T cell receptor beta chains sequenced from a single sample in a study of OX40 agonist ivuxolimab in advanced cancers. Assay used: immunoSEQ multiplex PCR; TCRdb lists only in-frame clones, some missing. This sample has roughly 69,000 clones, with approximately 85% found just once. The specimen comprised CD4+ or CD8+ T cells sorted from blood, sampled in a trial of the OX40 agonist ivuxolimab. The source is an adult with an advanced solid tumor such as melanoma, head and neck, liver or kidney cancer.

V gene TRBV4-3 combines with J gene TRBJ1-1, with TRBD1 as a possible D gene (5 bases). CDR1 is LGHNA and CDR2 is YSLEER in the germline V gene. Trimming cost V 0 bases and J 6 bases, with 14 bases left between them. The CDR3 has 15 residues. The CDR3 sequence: CASSQDPGINAEAFF. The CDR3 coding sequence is TGCGCCAGCAGCCAAGATCCAGGGATTAACGCTGAAGCTTTCTTT.

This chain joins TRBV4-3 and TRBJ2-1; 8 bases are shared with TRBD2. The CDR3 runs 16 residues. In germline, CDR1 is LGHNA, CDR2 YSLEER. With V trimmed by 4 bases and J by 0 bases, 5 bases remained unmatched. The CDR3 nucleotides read TGCGCCAGCAGCCTAAATCTAGCGGGCTCCTACAATGAGCAGTTCTTC. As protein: CASSLNLAGSYNEQFF.

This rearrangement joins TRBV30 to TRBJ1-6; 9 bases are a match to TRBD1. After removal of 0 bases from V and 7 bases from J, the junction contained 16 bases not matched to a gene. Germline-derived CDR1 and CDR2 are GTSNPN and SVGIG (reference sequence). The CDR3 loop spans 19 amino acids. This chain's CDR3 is CAWSVLQGTGYGLNSPLHF. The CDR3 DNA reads TGTGCCTGGAGTGTACTACAGGGGACAGGGTACGGGTTAAATTCACCCCTCCACTTT.

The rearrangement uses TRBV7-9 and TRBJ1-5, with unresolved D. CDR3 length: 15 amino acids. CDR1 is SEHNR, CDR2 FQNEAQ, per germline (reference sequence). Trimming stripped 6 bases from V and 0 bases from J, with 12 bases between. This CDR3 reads CASSISDGSNQPQHF. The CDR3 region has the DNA TGTGCCAGCAGTATCTCGGACGGTAGCAATCAGCCCCAGCATTTT.

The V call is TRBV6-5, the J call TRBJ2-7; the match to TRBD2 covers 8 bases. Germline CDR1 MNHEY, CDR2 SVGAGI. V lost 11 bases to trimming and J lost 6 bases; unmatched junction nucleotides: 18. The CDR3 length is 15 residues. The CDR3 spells CAGSDTAELAGEQYF. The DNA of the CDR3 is TGTGCCGGTTCCGATACTGCAGAGCTAGCGGGCGAGCAGTACTTC.

CDR3: CASSLLGRGRSTEAFF. For the CDR3, the DNA is TGTGCCAGCAGCTTACTAGGCAGGGGGCGGAGCACTGAAGCTTTCTTT. The chain is built from TRBV7-3 and TRBJ1-1; 8 positions agree with TRBD1. This CDR3 contains 16 residues. V shed 2 bases and J 4 bases; nucleotides not matched to a gene: 9. CDR1 and CDR2 from the germline V gene are SGHTA and FQGTGA.

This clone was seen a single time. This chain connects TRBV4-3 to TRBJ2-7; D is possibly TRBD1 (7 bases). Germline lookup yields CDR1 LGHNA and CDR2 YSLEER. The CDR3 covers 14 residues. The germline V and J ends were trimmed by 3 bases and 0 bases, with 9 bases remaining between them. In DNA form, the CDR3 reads TGCGCCAGCAGCCAGCGGGACAGCTCCTACGAGCAGTACTTC. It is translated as CASSQRDSSYEQYF.

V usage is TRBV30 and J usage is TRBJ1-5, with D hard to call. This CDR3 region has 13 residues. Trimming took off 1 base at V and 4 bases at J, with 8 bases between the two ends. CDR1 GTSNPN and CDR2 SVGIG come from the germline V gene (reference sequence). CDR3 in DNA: TGTGCCTGGAGTGATAGGCAAAATCAGCCCCAGCATTTT. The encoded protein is CAWSDRQNQPQHF. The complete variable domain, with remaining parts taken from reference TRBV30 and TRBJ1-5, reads SQTIHQWPATLVQPVGSPLSLECTVEGTSNPNLYWYRQAAGRGLQLLFYSVGIGQISSEVPQNLSASRPQDRQFILSSKKLLLSDSGFYLCAWSDRQNQPQHFGDGTRLSIL.

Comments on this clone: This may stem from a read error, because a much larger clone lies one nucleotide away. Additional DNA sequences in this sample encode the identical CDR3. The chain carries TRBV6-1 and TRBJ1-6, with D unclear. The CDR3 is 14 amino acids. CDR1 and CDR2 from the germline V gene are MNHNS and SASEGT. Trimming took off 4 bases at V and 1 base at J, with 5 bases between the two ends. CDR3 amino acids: CASSGRSYNSPLHF. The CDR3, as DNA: TGTGCCAGCAGTGGGAGGTCCTATAATTCACCCCTCCACTTT.

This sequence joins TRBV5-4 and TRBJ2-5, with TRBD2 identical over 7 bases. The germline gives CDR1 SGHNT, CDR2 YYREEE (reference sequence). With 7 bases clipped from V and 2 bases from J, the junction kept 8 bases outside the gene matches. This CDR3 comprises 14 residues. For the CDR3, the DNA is TGTGCCAGCGCCCCGGGACTACTACAAGAGACCCAGTACTTC. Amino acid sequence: CASAPGLLQETQYF.